This entry is about one TCR beta chain. The antigen remains unidentified. The data were taken from a study of OX40 agonist ivuxolimab in advanced cancers. Study-level background: Patients were infused with ivuxolimab every 2 weeks at 0.01 to 10 mg/kg.

Study results and caveats: At doses 0.1 to 3.0 mg/kg, CD4+ and CD8+ clones expanded.

This table comes from immunoSEQ multiplex PCR, and its TCRdb copy is limited to in-frame clones, with some not included. The data hold about 59,000 clones, with about 85% observed a single time. Autoimmune disease history or systemic immunosuppression led to patients being barred. The CDR3 runs 15 residues. Germline V lookup: CDR1 GTSNPN, CDR2 SVGIG (reference sequence). The ends were cut back, 2 bases at V and 0 bases at J, with 13 bases in the middle. The starting material was CD4+ or CD8+ T cells sorted from blood, obtained in a trial of the OX40 agonist ivuxolimab. The chain combines TRBV30 with TRBJ2-5; D call uncertain. The receptor was isolated from an adult with an advanced solid tumor such as melanoma, head and neck, liver or kidney cancer. CDR3 residues: CAWSTGALYQETQYF. In nucleotides, the CDR3 is TGTGCCTGGAGTACTGGAGCCTTGTACCAAGAGACCCAGTACTTC.